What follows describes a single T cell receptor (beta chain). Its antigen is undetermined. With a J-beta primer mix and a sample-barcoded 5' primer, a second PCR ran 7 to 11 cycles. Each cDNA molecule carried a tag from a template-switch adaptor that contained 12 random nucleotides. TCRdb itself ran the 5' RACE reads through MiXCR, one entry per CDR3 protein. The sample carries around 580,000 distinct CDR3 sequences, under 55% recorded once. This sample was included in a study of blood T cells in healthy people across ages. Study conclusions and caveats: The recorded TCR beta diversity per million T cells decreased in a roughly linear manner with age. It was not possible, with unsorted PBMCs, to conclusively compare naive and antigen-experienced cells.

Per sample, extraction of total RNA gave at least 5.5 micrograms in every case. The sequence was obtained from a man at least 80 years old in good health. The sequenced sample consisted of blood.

Written as DNA, the CDR3 is TGTGCCAGCAGTTTTGGTTCCCCGGGGACTACCTGCGAGCAGTACTTC. Its translation: CASSFGSPGTTCEQYF. The chain joins TRBV12-3 or TRBV12-4 to TRBJ2-4; 7 nucleotides line up with TRBD2. The J call is in doubt because the DNA end fits TRBJ2-7 better. The length of the CDR3 is 16 residues.